Listed below are T cell receptor beta chains from one sample, sequenced in a study of blood T cell repertoires in COVID-19. Some clones are missing from TCRdb's copy, which holds only in-frame ones; the method was immunoSEQ multiplex PCR. Altogether about 220,000 clones are present, about 90% being singletons, with the ten largest covering about 3.1%. The sample consisted of peripheral blood. Receptors originate from a woman in her 30s who had recovered from COVID-19. Each CDR3 is given with its conserved first and last residue. A D gene is named only where the DNA matches it firmly. Clone sizes are given selectively: once, few, many, or a class where the clone is expanded.

CDR3nt	CDR3aa	abundance	d_gene	v_gene	j_gene
TGCGCCAGCAGTGAGGGGGGGGCCTACGAGCAGTACTTC	CASSEGGAYEQYF	-	TRBD2	TRBV10-2	TRBJ2-7
TGTGCCAGCAGTGAACGCGGTCGGGAGGGCTACACCTTC	CASSERGREGYTF	-	-	TRBV6-1	TRBJ1-2
TGTGCCAGCAGCACCGACAGGGAAAGAGAGACCCAGTACTTC	CASSTDRERETQYF	-	TRBD1	TRBV9	TRBJ2-5
TGCGCCAGCAGCGCCCTAGCGGGGGAACCCTCTGGGGCCAACGTCCTGACTTTC	CASSALAGEPSGANVLTF	-	TRBD2	TRBV5-1	TRBJ2-6
TGTGCCAGCAGGCCTCTCAGGGATACAGATACGCAGTATTTT	CASRPLRDTDTQYF	-	-	TRBV11-2	TRBJ2-3
TGTGCCAGCAGCTCCGAGATGCTAAGCTCTGGAAACACCATATATTTT	CASSSEMLSSGNTIYF	-	-	TRBV7-8	TRBJ1-3
TGTGCCAGCAGCTTAGCGGGGGGGGGTTCACCCCTCCACTTT	CASSLAGGGSPLHF	-	-	TRBV7-2	TRBJ1-6
TGCGCCAGTGGTTGGCCCCTAGCCACTGAAGCTTTCTTT	CASGWPLATEAFF	-	-	TRBV4-1	TRBJ1-1
TGCGCCAGCAGCTATGGACAGGGGATGGGTTCACCCCTCCACTTT	CASSYGQGMGSPLHF	-	TRBD1	TRBV5-1	TRBJ1-6
TGCGCCAGCAGCCAGCACAGGGAGTTGAACACTGAAGCTTTCTTT	CASSQHRELNTEAFF	-	-	TRBV4-3	TRBJ1-1
TGTGCCAGCAGTGAAGAGTCGGCTAGCGGGGGGGAAACAGATACGCAGTATTTT	CASSEESASGGETDTQYF	-	TRBD2	TRBV2	TRBJ2-3
TGTGCCAGCAGTTTTGACCCGACAGGGGTAAAGGATCAGCCCCAGCATTTT	CASSFDPTGVKDQPQHF	few	TRBD1	TRBV6-2/TRBV6-3	TRBJ1-5
TGTGCCAGCAGTGAAGATCGTAGAGAGCAGTACTTC	CASSEDRREQYF	-	-	TRBV2	TRBJ2-7
TGTGCCAGCAGCTTAGGGGTAGCGGCACACAATGAGCAGTTCTTC	CASSLGVAAHNEQFF	-	-	TRBV7-2	TRBJ2-1
TGTGCCAGCAGTTACGACGGGGTCACAGATACGCAGTATTTT	CASSYDGVTDTQYF	few	-	TRBV6-5	TRBJ2-3
TGCAGTGCTCGCTATGGCTACACCTTC	CSARYGYTF	-	-	TRBV20-1	TRBJ1-2
TGTGCCAGCAGCTTAAGCCCTGTGGGCAATTTATACACTGAAGCTTTCTTT	CASSLSPVGNLYTEAFF	-	-	TRBV11-2	TRBJ1-1
TGTGCCAGCAGCATTAGCGGGGGAGCAACCGGGGAGCTGTTTTTT	CASSISGGATGELFF	-	TRBD2	TRBV14	TRBJ2-2
TGCGCCAGCAGTAGGGGCAGGGGGTCCTACGAGCAGTACTTC	CASSRGRGSYEQYF	-	TRBD1	TRBV10-1	TRBJ2-7
TGCAGCGTTGACGGGGGGGGCACTTGGAACACTGAAGCTTTCTTT	CSVDGGGTWNTEAFF	-	-	TRBV29-1	TRBJ1-1
TGTGCCATCAGTGAGTCGGACAGCGCCTACAATGAGCAGTTCTTC	CAISESDSAYNEQFF	-	-	TRBV10-3	TRBJ2-1
TGTGCCAGCAGCCCCACGTGGGGGGGTAATTCACCCCTCCACTTT	CASSPTWGGNSPLHF	-	-	TRBV5-6	TRBJ1-6
TGTGCCAGCAGCGCCGCGGGGCTTGTTAGCACAGATACGCAGTATTTT	CASSAAGLVSTDTQYF	-	-	TRBV9	TRBJ2-3
TGTGCCAGCAGCGTAGGGACAGGGGTAGGAAGGGGGATCAATGAGCAGTTCTTC	CASSVGTGVGRGINEQFF	-	TRBD1	TRBV9	TRBJ2-1
TGTGCCAGCAGCCCCCCGGGACAGGAGACCCAGTACTTC	CASSPPGQETQYF	-	TRBD1	TRBV13	TRBJ2-5
TGTGCCAGCAGCGAAGGGACTAGCGTTCGTGAGCAGTTCTTC	CASSEGTSVREQFF	-	TRBD2	TRBV11-2	TRBJ2-1
TGTGCCAGCAGCCGGGACAATCAGCCCCAGCATTTT	CASSRDNQPQHF	-	-	TRBV2	TRBJ1-5
TGTGCCAGCAGCTTAGCGGAAGCGGGGGTCAATGAGCAGTTCTTC	CASSLAEAGVNEQFF	-	TRBD2	TRBV11-1	TRBJ2-1
TGTGCCAGCTCACCCCTACGGATAGCGGGGGACTACGAGCAGTACTTC	CASSPLRIAGDYEQYF	-	TRBD2	TRBV18	TRBJ2-7
TGTGCCAGCTCACGAGAAGGGGCAAGAGTCTACGAGCAGTACTTC	CASSREGARVYEQYF	-	-	TRBV18	TRBJ2-7
TGTGCCAGCAGAGGGGGACAGTCCAGCTCCTACGAGCAGTACTTC	CASRGGQSSSYEQYF	-	TRBD1	TRBV6-6	TRBJ2-7
TGTGCCAGCAGTGAAGCGGGCGTCTATGGCTACACCTTC	CASSEAGVYGYTF	-	-	TRBV2	TRBJ1-2
TGCGCCAGCAGCCAACCCGGGTCATACACTGAAGCTTTCTTT	CASSQPGSYTEAFF	-	-	TRBV4-1	TRBJ1-1
TGTGCCAGCAGCGGAGAGACCACCGGGACATATAGCAATCAGCCCCAGCATTTT	CASSGETTGTYSNQPQHF	-	-	TRBV3-1/TRBV3-2	TRBJ1-5
TGCGCCAGCAGCCAGACGCCCGGGACAGCATATGAAAAACTGTTTTTT	CASSQTPGTAYEKLFF	-	TRBD1	TRBV5-1	TRBJ1-4
TGTGCCAGCAGCCCTGGAGGACAGCCTCACAATGAGCAGTTCTTC	CASSPGGQPHNEQFF	-	-	TRBV9	TRBJ2-1
TGTGCCAGCAGCGAAGGCGGGGGTTGGATCAATGAGCAGTTCTTC	CASSEGGGWINEQFF	once	TRBD2	TRBV9	TRBJ2-1
TGTGCCAGCTCACCAAAAGGAGCGGGAAATCAGCCCCAGCATTTT	CASSPKGAGNQPQHF	-	-	TRBV18	TRBJ1-5
TGTGCCAGCGTAGAGGGGGCGAACACTGAAGCTTTCTTT	CASVEGANTEAFF	-	TRBD1	TRBV12-3/TRBV12-4	TRBJ1-1
TGCGCCAGCAGCTTGGAAGGGACTAAAAACATTCAGTACTTC	CASSLEGTKNIQYF	-	-	TRBV5-1	TRBJ2-4
TGTGCCAGCAGTCTCCAAAGCAGGGATTCACCCCTCCACTTT	CASSLQSRDSPLHF	-	-	TRBV27	TRBJ1-6